These T cell receptor beta chains were read from a single sample in a study of T cells in tumors after PD-1 blockade. Repertoires were generated with immunoSEQ multiplex PCR, while TCRdb's copy carries only in-frame clones and drops some. The top ten clones hold 13% of a sample with approximately 60,000 clones, roughly 78% of them seen once. The material sequenced was PBMCs, taken before anti-PD-1 treatment. The receptors stem from a human donor with basal cell carcinoma. The CDR3 runs from the conserved cysteine through the conserved F or W. D genes are given only for firm matches. Size is omitted from some rows. Given values are once, few, many or a class for expanded clones.

TRBV6-5	TRBJ1-5	few	-	CASRRRQGNQPQHF	TGTGCCAGCAGAAGGCGGCAGGGAAATCAGCCCCAGCATTTT
TRBV5-3	TRBJ1-4	-	TRBD1	CARSFRTGGMGNEKLFF	TGTGCCAGAAGCTTTCGGACAGGGGGTATGGGTAATGAAAAACTGTTTTTT
TRBV20-1	TRBJ2-5	once	-	CSASGIFSGTGQETQYF	TGCAGTGCTAGTGGGATCTTCTCTGGGACGGGCCAAGAGACCCAGTACTTC
TRBV29-1	TRBJ1-2	-	-	CSVEWQNYGYTF	TGCAGCGTTGAATGGCAGAACTATGGCTACACCTTC
TRBV2	TRBJ2-3	-	-	CASRGGVNTQYF	TGTGCCAGCAGGGGTGGGGTAAATACGCAGTATTTT
TRBV9	TRBJ2-5	-	TRBD2	CASSPKAGGATQYF	TGTGCCAGCAGCCCTAAAGCGGGGGGTGCGACCCAGTACTTC
TRBV7-9	TRBJ1-6	few	TRBD1	CASSGQGLNSPLHF	TGTGCCAGCAGCGGACAGGGTCTTAATTCACCCCTCCACTTT
TRBV7-9	TRBJ1-6	few	-	CASSSGSGFYNSPLHF	TGTGCCAGCAGCAGCGGGTCAGGGTTCTATAATTCACCCCTCCACTTT
TRBV15	TRBJ2-7	-	TRBD1	CATSRGETGHEQYF	TGTGCCACCAGCAGAGGGGAGACAGGGCACGAGCAGTACTTC
TRBV7-3	TRBJ2-2	once	TRBD1	CASSPRTGSTGELFF	TGTGCCAGCAGCCCTAGGACAGGGTCCACCGGGGAGCTGTTTTTT
TRBV27	TRBJ2-7	-	-	CASRRLESPHSSYEQYF	TGTGCCAGCAGACGCCTAGAGTCGCCCCATAGCTCCTACGAGCAGTACTTC
TRBV6-1	TRBJ1-3	-	-	CASSAASDLAAGNTIYF	TGTGCCAGCAGTGCGGCCAGCGACCTAGCAGCTGGAAACACCATATATTTT
TRBV9	TRBJ2-1	once	-	CASSGIAEQFF	TGTGCCAGCAGCGGAATAGCCGAGCAGTTCTTC
TRBV7-2	TRBJ1-6	-	-	CASSLVGGSPLHF	TGTGCCAGCAGCTTAGTGGGCGGATCACCCCTCCACTTT
TRBV9	TRBJ1-6	few	TRBD1	CASSFDRGDGSPLHF	TGTGCCAGCAGCTTCGACAGGGGCGACGGTTCACCCCTCCACTTT
TRBV5-1	TRBJ1-4	-	TRBD1	CASSTGTGTNEKLFF	TGCGCCAGCAGCACAGGGACAGGGACTAATGAAAAACTGTTTTTT
TRBV19	TRBJ2-5	many	-	CASSAGAQLGTQYF	TGTGCCAGTAGTGCAGGGGCCCAGTTGGGGACCCAGTACTTC
TRBV2	TRBJ2-1	few	-	CASSEDPGGLLHNEQFF	TGTGCCAGCAGTGAAGACCCCGGGGGGCTTTTACACAATGAGCAGTTCTTC
TRBV23-1	TRBJ2-4	-	-	CASSQVFRAKNIQYF	TGCGCCAGCAGTCAGGTCTTCCGGGCCAAAAACATTCAGTACTTC
TRBV6-1	TRBJ1-1	-	TRBD1	CASSDMTGGKTEAFF	TGTGCCAGCAGTGATATGACAGGGGGTAAGACTGAAGCTTTCTTT
TRBV14	TRBJ2-1	-	-	CASSPGPVGNVEQFF	TGTGCCAGCAGCCCGGGGCCTGTTGGGAATGTCGAGCAGTTCTTC
TRBV10-2	TRBJ2-3	-	-	CASSPTAASTDTQYF	TGCGCCAGCAGCCCTACAGCCGCTAGCACAGATACGCAGTATTTT
TRBV3-1/TRBV3-2	TRBJ1-5	few	-	CASSKATGFQPQHF	TGTGCCAGCAGCAAGGCAACAGGGTTTCAGCCCCAGCATTTT
TRBV19	TRBJ2-5	-	-	CASKGGAVQETQYF	TGTGCCAGCAAAGGGGGGGCTGTCCAAGAGACCCAGTACTTC
TRBV7-6	TRBJ2-7	-	-	CASSFQGPLHEQYF	TGTGCCAGCAGCTTTCAGGGTCCCCTGCACGAGCAGTACTTC
TRBV19	TRBJ2-1	-	TRBD1	CASTDRAYSYNEQFF	TGTGCCAGTACCGACAGGGCCTATTCCTACAATGAGCAGTTCTTC
TRBV6-5	TRBJ1-6	-	-	CASTEDTDNSPLHF	TGTGCCAGCACCGAGGACACTGATAATTCACCCCTCCACTTT
TRBV5-6	TRBJ1-3	-	-	CASSTRPGNTIYF	TGTGCCAGCAGTACGAGGCCTGGAAACACCATATATTTT
TRBV2	TRBJ1-3	once	-	CARGEGLTIYF	TGTGCGAGGGGGGAGGGACTCACCATATATTTT
TRBV19	TRBJ1-2	-	-	CASSIGGQAGYTF	TGTGCCAGTAGTATAGGGGGGCAGGCTGGCTACACCTTC
TRBV4-1	TRBJ2-7	-	-	CASSQSQGFSSYEQYF	TGCGCCAGCAGCCAATCTCAGGGGTTTAGCTCCTACGAGCAGTACTTC
TRBV7-2	TRBJ2-7	-	TRBD1	CASSSYRGGEQYF	TGTGCCAGCAGCTCATACAGGGGTGGCGAGCAGTACTTC
TRBV21-1	TRBJ2-5	-	-	CASSKALCTFSGGLEETQYF	TGTGCCAGCAGCAAAGCGCTTTGTACTTTCAGCGGAGGTTTAGAAGAGACCCAGTACTTC
TRBV11-3	TRBJ2-3	-	-	CASSLGGGGTDTQYF	TGTGCCAGCAGCTTAGGCGGCGGGGGCACAGATACGCAGTATTTT
TRBV5-1	TRBJ2-1	-	-	CASSLGTFFYNEQFF	TGCGCCAGCAGCTTAGGGACTTTTTTCTACAATGAGCAGTTCTTC
TRBV2	TRBJ2-3	-	-	CASSDGRRTDTQYF	TGTGCCAGCAGTGACGGCCGTCGCACAGATACGCAGTATTTT
TRBV3-1/TRBV3-2	TRBJ1-1	-	-	CASSHGIMNTEAFF	TGTGCCAGCAGTCATGGGATAATGAACACTGAAGCTTTCTTT
TRBV29-1	TRBJ2-3	-	-	CSVLFSSTDTQYF	TGCAGCGTTCTCTTCTCTAGCACAGATACGCAGTATTTT
TRBV20-1	TRBJ1-2	-	-	CSASRQGEGYGYTF	TGCAGTGCTAGTCGGCAGGGAGAAGGCTATGGCTACACCTTC
TRBV2	TRBJ2-5	-	-	CASSEETQYF	TGTGCCAGCAGTGAGGAGACCCAGTACTTC
TRBV30	TRBJ1-5	-	-	CAWSVRGFQPQHF	TGTGCCTGGAGTGTTCGGGGGTTTCAGCCCCAGCATTTT
TRBV3-1/TRBV3-2	TRBJ2-2	medium-sized	TRBD2	CASSQDPPAGVLTGELFF	TGTGCCAGCAGCCAAGATCCCCCAGCGGGGGTACTCACCGGGGAGCTGTTTTTT
TRBV7-2	TRBJ2-5	-	TRBD1	CASSLAGTARTQYF	TGTGCCAGCAGCTTAGCGGGGACAGCCCGGACCCAGTACTTC
TRBV4-1	TRBJ2-5	-	TRBD1	CASSLRLEGARETQYF	TGCGCCAGCAGCCTCCGGTTAGAGGGGGCTCGTGAGACCCAGTACTTC
TRBV2	TRBJ2-4	-	-	CASSESQNIQYF	TGTGCCAGCAGTGAAAGTCAAAACATTCAGTACTTC
TRBV9	TRBJ2-5	-	TRBD2	CASSVGLAGGNRETQYF	TGTGCCAGCAGCGTAGGGCTAGCGGGGGGCAATCGGGAGACCCAGTACTTC
TRBV13	TRBJ2-7	-	-	CASSFNQGSYEQYF	TGTGCCAGCAGCTTTAACCAGGGTTCCTACGAGCAGTACTTC
TRBV2	TRBJ1-4	-	TRBD1	CATQLGGSDEKLFF	TGTGCCACCCAATTAGGGGGCTCTGATGAAAAACTGTTTTTT
TRBV5-1	TRBJ2-3	-	-	CASSLDRANMDTQYF	TGCGCCAGCAGCTTGGACAGGGCAAATATGGATACGCAGTATTTT
TRBV10-2	TRBJ2-7	few	TRBD1	CASSEWTGWYEQYF	TGCGCCAGCAGTGAGTGGACAGGGTGGTACGAGCAGTACTTC
TRBV4-1	TRBJ1-5	-	-	CASSQVVTENQPQHF	TGCGCCAGCAGCCAAGTTGTTACGGAAAATCAGCCCCAGCATTTT